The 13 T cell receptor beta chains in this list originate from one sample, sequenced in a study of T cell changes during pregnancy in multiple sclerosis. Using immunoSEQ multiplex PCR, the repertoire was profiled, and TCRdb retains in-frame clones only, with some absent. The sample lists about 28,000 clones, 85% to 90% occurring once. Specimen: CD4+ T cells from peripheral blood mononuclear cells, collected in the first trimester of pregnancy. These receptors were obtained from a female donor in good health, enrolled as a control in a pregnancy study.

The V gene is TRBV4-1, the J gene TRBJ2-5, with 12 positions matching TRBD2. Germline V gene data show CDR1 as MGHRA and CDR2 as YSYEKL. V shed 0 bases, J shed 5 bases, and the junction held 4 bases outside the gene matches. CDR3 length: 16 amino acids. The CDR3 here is CASSQERTSGAETQYF. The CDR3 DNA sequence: TGCGCCAGCAGCCAAGAGAGGACTAGCGGGGCGGAGACCCAGTACTTC.

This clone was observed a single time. The CDR3 DNA sequence: TGTGCCAGCAGCTTAGTAGCGGGAGATCCAGATACGCAGTATTTT. Its protein product is CASSLVAGDPDTQYF. This chain uses TRBV11-3 with TRBJ2-3, with 9 nucleotides matching TRBD2. The germline V gene encodes CDR1 SGHNT and CDR2 YENEEA. Trimming removed 1 base from V and 4 bases from J; junction bases left unmatched: 3. This CDR3 has 15 residues.

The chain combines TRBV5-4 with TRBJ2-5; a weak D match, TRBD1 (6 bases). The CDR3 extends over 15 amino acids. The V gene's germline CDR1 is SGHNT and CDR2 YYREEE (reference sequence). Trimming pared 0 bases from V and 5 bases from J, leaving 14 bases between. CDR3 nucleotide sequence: TGTGCCAGCAGCTTGGAGGGTTGGGACATGGAGACCCAGTACTTC. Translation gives CASSLEGWDMETQYF.

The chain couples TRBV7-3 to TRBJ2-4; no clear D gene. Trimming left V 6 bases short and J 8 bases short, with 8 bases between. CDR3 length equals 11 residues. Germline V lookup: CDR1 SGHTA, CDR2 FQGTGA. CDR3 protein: CASSNGDIQYF. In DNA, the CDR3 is TGTGCCAGCAGTAACGGAGACATTCAGTACTTC.

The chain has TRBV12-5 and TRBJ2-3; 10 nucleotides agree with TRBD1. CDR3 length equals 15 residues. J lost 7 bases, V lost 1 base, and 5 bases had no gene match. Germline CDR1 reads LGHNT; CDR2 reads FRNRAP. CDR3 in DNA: TGTGCTAGTGGTTTGGGGGGACAGGGGAAAAATACGCAGTATTTT. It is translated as CASGLGGQGKNTQYF.

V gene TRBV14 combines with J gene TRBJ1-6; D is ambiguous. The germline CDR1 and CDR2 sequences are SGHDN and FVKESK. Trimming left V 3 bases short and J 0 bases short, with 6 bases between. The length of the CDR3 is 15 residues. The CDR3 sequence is CASSHASSYNSPLHF. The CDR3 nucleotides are TGTGCCAGCAGCCACGCCAGCTCCTATAATTCACCCCTCCACTTT.

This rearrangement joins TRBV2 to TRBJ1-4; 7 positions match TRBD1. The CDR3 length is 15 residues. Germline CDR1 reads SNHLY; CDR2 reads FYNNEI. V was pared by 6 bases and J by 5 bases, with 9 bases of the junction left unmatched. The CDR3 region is CASRPGTAPNEKLFF. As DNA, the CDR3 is TGTGCCAGCAGACCCGGGACAGCCCCGAATGAAAAACTGTTTTTT.

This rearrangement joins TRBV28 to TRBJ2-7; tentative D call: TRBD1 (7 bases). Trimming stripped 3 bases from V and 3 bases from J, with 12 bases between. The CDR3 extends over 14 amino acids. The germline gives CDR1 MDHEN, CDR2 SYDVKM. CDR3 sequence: CASSLAGGLYEQYF. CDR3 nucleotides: TGTGCCAGCAGTTTGGCAGGGGGGCTCTACGAGCAGTACTTC.

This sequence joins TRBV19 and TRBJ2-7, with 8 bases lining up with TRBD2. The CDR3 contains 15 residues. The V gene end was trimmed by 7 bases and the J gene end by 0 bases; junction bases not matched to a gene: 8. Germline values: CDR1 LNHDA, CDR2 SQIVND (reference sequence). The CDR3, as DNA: TGTGCCAGTAACGCCGGGGGACTAGGCTCCTACGAGCAGTACTTC. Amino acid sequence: CASNAGGLGSYEQYF.

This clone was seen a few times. The CDR3 DNA reads as TGCGCCAGCAGCCAAGAGGACACAGGGATCTCTGAAGCTTTCTTT. This encodes CASSQEDTGISEAFF. The chain has TRBV4-1 and TRBJ1-1; D is perhaps TRBD1 (6 bases). Trimming removed 0 bases at V and 6 bases at J, with 14 bases between. CDR1 and CDR2 from the germline V gene are MGHRA and YSYEKL. This CDR3 is built from 15 residues.

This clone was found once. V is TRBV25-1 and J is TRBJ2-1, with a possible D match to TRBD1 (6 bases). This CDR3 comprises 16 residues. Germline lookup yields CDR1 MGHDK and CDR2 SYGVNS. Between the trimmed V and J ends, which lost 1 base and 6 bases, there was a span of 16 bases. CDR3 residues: CASSESGQLRLNEQFF. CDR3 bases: TGTGCCAGCAGTGAATCCGGACAGTTGCGACTCAATGAGCAGTTCTTC. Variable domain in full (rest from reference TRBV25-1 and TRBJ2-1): EADIYQTPRYLVIGTGKKITLECSQTMGHDKMYWYQQDPGMELHLIHYSYGVNSTEKGDLSSESTVSRIRTEHFPLTLESARPSHTSQYLCASSESGQLRLNEQFFGPGTRLTVL.

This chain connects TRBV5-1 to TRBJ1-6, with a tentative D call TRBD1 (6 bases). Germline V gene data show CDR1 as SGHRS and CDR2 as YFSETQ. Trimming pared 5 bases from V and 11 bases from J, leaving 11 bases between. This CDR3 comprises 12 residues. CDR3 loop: CASRGADPPLHF. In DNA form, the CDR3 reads TGCGCCAGCAGGGGGGCGGACCCACCCCTCCACTTT.

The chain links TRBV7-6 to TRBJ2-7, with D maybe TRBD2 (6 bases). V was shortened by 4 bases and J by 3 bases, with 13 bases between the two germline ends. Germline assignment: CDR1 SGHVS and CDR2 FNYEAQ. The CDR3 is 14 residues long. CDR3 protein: CASSSQAGFYEQYF. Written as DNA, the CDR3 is TGTGCCAGCAGCTCCCAAGCGGGTTTCTACGAGCAGTACTTC.